This record concerns one TCR beta chain sequence. The antigen remains unidentified. Time point specified: cycle 4 day 1 (C4D1), after 5 to 7 weeks of nivolumab. Relapses following autologous stem cell transplantation were seen in all patients, with brentuximab vedotin exposure varying. The sample comes from a study of PD-1 blockade in classical Hodgkin lymphoma. Looking at the study overall: Every 2 weeks, patients had 3 mg/kg nivolumab intravenously. General study points: A significant rise in TCR diversity was seen by C4D1 for CD4+ cells but not for CD8+ cells.

Germline V gives CDR1 SGHNT, CDR2 YYREEE (reference sequence). The length of the CDR3 is 13 residues. V was pared by 4 bases and J by 2 bases, with 9 bases between. The table came from immunoSEQ multiplex PCR; TCRdb's copy has only in-frame clones and leaves some out. In the table there are some 96,000 clones, more than 85% of which are singletons. This sequence was found in a human donor with classical Hodgkin lymphoma. Sequences were derived from peripheral blood mononuclear cells (PBMCs), sampled before the fourth cycle of nivolumab. V is TRBV5-4 and J is TRBJ1-2; D remains ambiguous. The CDR3 is CASSDAGNYGYTF. CDR3 sequence (DNA): TGTGCCAGCAGCGATGCGGGGAACTATGGCTACACCTTC.